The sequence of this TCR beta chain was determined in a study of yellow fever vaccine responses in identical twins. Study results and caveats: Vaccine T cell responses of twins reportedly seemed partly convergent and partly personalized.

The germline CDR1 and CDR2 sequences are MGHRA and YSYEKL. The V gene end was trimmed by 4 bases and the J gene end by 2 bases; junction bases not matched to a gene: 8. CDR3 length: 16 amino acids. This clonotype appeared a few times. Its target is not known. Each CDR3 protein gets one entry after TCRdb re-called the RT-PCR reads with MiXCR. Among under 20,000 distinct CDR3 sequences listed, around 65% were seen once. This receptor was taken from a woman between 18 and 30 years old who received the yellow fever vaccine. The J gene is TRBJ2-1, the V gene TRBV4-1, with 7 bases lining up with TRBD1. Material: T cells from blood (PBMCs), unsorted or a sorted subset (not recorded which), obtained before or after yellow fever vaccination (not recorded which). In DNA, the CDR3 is TGCGCCAGCAGCCTGCCGGGACAGAAGACCTACAATGAGCAGTTCTTC. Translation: CASSLPGQKTYNEQFF.